This entry is about one T cell receptor (beta chain). This clonotype was observed many times. No cognate antigen has been identified for it. One base away there is no much larger clone; base qualities are not given. The treatment or condition label, as the study defines it: allogeneic hematopoietic cell transplantation with graft depleted of TCRalphabeta T cells and CD19 B cells. The children who served as transplant recipients had been given grafts of TCRalphabeta/CD19-depleted allogeneic hematopoietic cells. The data originate from a study of T-cell reconstitution after alpha-beta-depleted transplantation in children (dated by TCRdb to the mid-2010s). The study in broad terms: The study quantitatively tracked T-cell immune reconstitution after TCRalphabeta/CD19-depleted allogeneic hematopoietic cell transplantation in children using TCR repertoire profiling. The investigation overall reported the following: Over the following months the frequencies of hyperexpanded clones went down, and after one year T-cell counts and TCRbeta diversity were mostly credited to newly produced T cells. About two months after transplant, the apparently early recovery of alphabetaT-cell counts reportedly depended on just several hundred clones that had expanded rapidly and came from non-depleted graft cells. In some patients, the high TCRbeta diversity seen at day 60 was put down to recipient T cells and intrathymic progenitors that had survived conditioning.

Inclusive of the bounding cysteine and phenylalanine, the CDR3 is 13 residues long. Only the CDR3 DNA stays, 39 bases, in frame from base 1. Cut back by 8 bases and 1 base, the V and J ends lie 9 bases apart. Taken from the germline V gene (reference sequence), the CDR1 and CDR2 loops are WNHNN and SYGVQD. The library relied on PCR. TCRdb names Illumina HiSeq 2500 as the instrument used. Molecular barcoding was employed in the preparation of TCR libraries, with unique molecular identifiers being used to normalize TCRbeta repertoire quantification. In TCRdb, the public reads were trimmed at Q25 with fastp and aligned with MiXCR, with productive beta chains retained. Rows matching on CDR3 protein sequence are summarized as one entry with the most common DNA and genes. In all, the sample holds hundreds of thousands of distinct CDR3 sequences, and around 7.8% of those were seen once. 6.3% of the sample is held by the ten biggest clonotypes.

This TCR came from a male patient under 18 who had a stem cell transplant for acute lymphoblastic leukemia, so the T cells may come from the graft donor. The V gene is TRBV10-1 and the J gene is TRBJ2-1; TRBD2 is possibly the D segment (5 matching bases). This specimen was PBMCs, mostly from graft donor cells, taken 180 days after TCRalphabeta/CD19-depleted stem cell transplant. This receptor carries the CDR3 CASRADSYNEQFF. The DNA is TGCGCCAGCCGAGCGGATTCCTACAATGAGCAGTTCTTC.